A selection of T cell receptor beta chains follows, all from one sample in a study of blood T cell repertoires in COVID-19. Clones were read by immunoSEQ multiplex PCR, and TCRdb kept only the in-frame ones, dropping some. The sample lists roughly 200,000 clones; approximately 90% were seen once. The sample comprised PBMCs or T cells enriched from blood (not recorded which). The receptors were gathered from a man aged 18 to 29 with acute COVID-19. The CDR3 runs from the conserved cysteine through the conserved F or W. Fields, in order: D gene, clone size, J gene, V gene, CDR3 DNA, CDR3 protein. A D gene is named only where the DNA matches it firmly. Clone size, where shown, is once, few, many, or a class for clones that have expanded.

d_gene: .; abundance: .; j_gene: TRBJ1-5; v_gene: TRBV5-8; CDR3nt: TGTGCCAGCAGCTTGGGTAGGGAGGGGGTTCAGCCCCAGCATTTT; CDR3aa: CASSLGREGVQPQHF
d_gene: TRBD2; abundance: .; j_gene: TRBJ2-7; v_gene: TRBV5-1; CDR3nt: TGCGCCAGCAGCTTGTTGTGGACTAGCGGCTACGAGCAGTACTTC; CDR3aa: CASSLLWTSGYEQYF
d_gene: .; abundance: .; j_gene: TRBJ2-2; v_gene: TRBV27; CDR3nt: TGTGCCAGCAGTTTAGCGGGATGGGGCACCGGGGAGCTGTTTTTT; CDR3aa: CASSLAGWGTGELFF
d_gene: TRBD1; abundance: .; j_gene: TRBJ2-7; v_gene: TRBV19; CDR3nt: TGTGCCAGTAGTATAGAAAGGACAGGATCCTACGAGCAGTACTTC; CDR3aa: CASSIERTGSYEQYF
d_gene: .; abundance: .; j_gene: TRBJ1-1; v_gene: TRBV5-1; CDR3nt: TGCGCCAGCAGCCTGGAGGGGCCGACGGAAGCTTTCTTT; CDR3aa: CASSLEGPTEAFF
d_gene: .; abundance: .; j_gene: TRBJ2-5; v_gene: TRBV6-2/TRBV6-3; CDR3nt: TGTGCCAGCAGTTACTTTGGCCCCGGACACCATCAAGAGACCCAGTACTTC; CDR3aa: CASSYFGPGHHQETQYF
d_gene: TRBD2; abundance: .; j_gene: TRBJ2-1; v_gene: TRBV10-1; CDR3nt: TGCGCCAGCAGTGAGCCGGGGGAAGGACTAGCGGGAGGGCGGCGTAATGAGCAGTTCTTC; CDR3aa: CASSEPGEGLAGGRRNEQFF
d_gene: .; abundance: once; j_gene: TRBJ2-7; v_gene: TRBV7-3; CDR3nt: TGTGCCAGCAGCTTACTGGCGGGGTCATCCTACGAGCAGTACTTC; CDR3aa: CASSLLAGSSYEQYF
d_gene: TRBD2; abundance: .; j_gene: TRBJ2-7; v_gene: TRBV3-1/TRBV3-2; CDR3nt: TGTGCCAGCAGCCAAGAGGCCGGGACTAGCGGGAGATATCGCTACGAGCAGTACTTC; CDR3aa: CASSQEAGTSGRYRYEQYF
d_gene: .; abundance: .; j_gene: TRBJ2-2; v_gene: TRBV3-1/TRBV3-2; CDR3nt: TGTGCCAGCAGCCAAGTTCAGGAGCTGTTTTTT; CDR3aa: CASSQVQELFF
d_gene: .; abundance: once; j_gene: TRBJ2-2; v_gene: TRBV4-3; CDR3nt: TGCGCCAGCAGTCCAGACAGTATCGCGAACACCGGGGAGCTGTTTTTT; CDR3aa: CASSPDSIANTGELFF
d_gene: TRBD2; abundance: .; j_gene: TRBJ2-1; v_gene: TRBV28; CDR3nt: TGTGCCAGCAGCTTAGAGGGACTAGCGGGGTACAATGAGCAGTTCTTC; CDR3aa: CASSLEGLAGYNEQFF
d_gene: TRBD2; abundance: .; j_gene: TRBJ2-1; v_gene: TRBV27; CDR3nt: TGTGCCAGCAGCAAAGGGCTAGCGGGAGAGGGTGAGCAGTTCTTC; CDR3aa: CASSKGLAGEGEQFF
d_gene: TRBD1; abundance: .; j_gene: TRBJ1-1; v_gene: TRBV5-4; CDR3nt: TGTGCCAGCAGCTTGGGCCCCCGTGGGACAGGTGGGAACACTGAAGCTTTCTTT; CDR3aa: CASSLGPRGTGGNTEAFF
d_gene: .; abundance: .; j_gene: TRBJ1-1; v_gene: TRBV19; CDR3nt: TGTGCCAGTAGTATCCACTGGGGCGGGAGGACTGAAGCTTTCTTT; CDR3aa: CASSIHWGGRTEAFF
d_gene: TRBD2; abundance: .; j_gene: TRBJ2-7; v_gene: TRBV10-1; CDR3nt: TGCGCCAGCAGTCCGACTAGCGGGAGGGACAACGAGCAGTACTTC; CDR3aa: CASSPTSGRDNEQYF
d_gene: TRBD1; abundance: .; j_gene: TRBJ1-2; v_gene: TRBV7-9; CDR3nt: TGTGCCAGCAGCTTAGGGTCAGGGGGCAACACAAACTATGGCTACACCTTC; CDR3aa: CASSLGSGGNTNYGYTF
d_gene: TRBD1; abundance: .; j_gene: TRBJ2-7; v_gene: TRBV7-9; CDR3nt: TGTGCCAGCAGCCCTCGAAGACAGGGGGCGGGGGAGCAGTACTTC; CDR3aa: CASSPRRQGAGEQYF
d_gene: TRBD1; abundance: .; j_gene: TRBJ1-2; v_gene: TRBV7-2; CDR3nt: TGTGCCAGCAGCAAGTACAGGGGAGGACACTATGGCTACACCTTC; CDR3aa: CASSKYRGGHYGYTF
d_gene: .; abundance: few; j_gene: TRBJ2-5; v_gene: TRBV7-6; CDR3nt: TGTGCCAGCAGCAGAGTCGCTTCAGCGAGCCTTCCCCAGGAGACCCAGTACTTC; CDR3aa: CASSRVASASLPQETQYF
d_gene: .; abundance: .; j_gene: TRBJ2-1; v_gene: TRBV25-1; CDR3nt: TGTGCCAGCAGTGACGGGAGCGGGCCCTACAATGAGCAGTTCTTC; CDR3aa: CASSDGSGPYNEQFF
d_gene: TRBD2; abundance: once; j_gene: TRBJ2-3; v_gene: TRBV5-6; CDR3nt: TGTGCCAGCAGCTTAGGGACTAGCGGGCGCACAGATACGCAGTATTTT; CDR3aa: CASSLGTSGRTDTQYF
d_gene: .; abundance: .; j_gene: TRBJ1-1; v_gene: TRBV5-1; CDR3nt: TGCGCCAGCCAACAGGCAGAGAACACTGAAGCTTTCTTT; CDR3aa: CASQQAENTEAFF
d_gene: .; abundance: .; j_gene: TRBJ2-1; v_gene: TRBV3-1/TRBV3-2; CDR3nt: TGTGCCAGCAGCGAGGACTTTTACAATGAGCAGTTCTTC; CDR3aa: CASSEDFYNEQFF
d_gene: .; abundance: .; j_gene: TRBJ1-5; v_gene: TRBV19; CDR3nt: TGTGCCAGTAGTATAGTCCCCGGGGAACAGCCCCAGCATTTT; CDR3aa: CASSIVPGEQPQHF
d_gene: TRBD2; abundance: .; j_gene: TRBJ2-4; v_gene: TRBV28; CDR3nt: TGTGCCAGCAGTTTAACGCCGAGCGGGAGACGTTTCCAAAACATTCAGTACTTC; CDR3aa: CASSLTPSGRRFQNIQYF
d_gene: TRBD2; abundance: .; j_gene: TRBJ2-7; v_gene: TRBV7-6; CDR3nt: TGTGCCAGCAGCTTAGAGGCTAGCGGGTATAGCTCCTACGAGCAGTACTTC; CDR3aa: CASSLEASGYSSYEQYF
d_gene: TRBD2; abundance: .; j_gene: TRBJ2-5; v_gene: TRBV10-3; CDR3nt: TGTGCCATCAGCATGGCTAGCGGGAACCAAGAGACCCAGTACTTC; CDR3aa: CAISMASGNQETQYF
d_gene: .; abundance: .; j_gene: TRBJ1-4; v_gene: TRBV28; CDR3nt: TGTGCCAGCAGTTTAGGGACTCCTAATGAAAAACTGTTTTTT; CDR3aa: CASSLGTPNEKLFF
d_gene: TRBD1; abundance: .; j_gene: TRBJ1-4; v_gene: TRBV25-1; CDR3nt: TGTGCCAGCTTCGAACAGGGGGCAGGAAAACTGTTTTTT; CDR3aa: CASFEQGAGKLFF
d_gene: TRBD2; abundance: .; j_gene: TRBJ2-1; v_gene: TRBV2; CDR3nt: TGTGCCAGCAGTGGAAGCGGGAACTCCTACAATGAGCAGTTCTTC; CDR3aa: CASSGSGNSYNEQFF
d_gene: TRBD2; abundance: .; j_gene: TRBJ2-1; v_gene: TRBV28; CDR3nt: TGTGCCATCGATCATAGCGGGACGGACTACAATGAGCAGTTCTTC; CDR3aa: CAIDHSGTDYNEQFF
d_gene: TRBD1; abundance: many; j_gene: TRBJ1-2; v_gene: TRBV7-8; CDR3nt: TGTGCCAGCAGCCCCCGGGACAGGCTTTATGGCTACACCTTC; CDR3aa: CASSPRDRLYGYTF
d_gene: TRBD1; abundance: .; j_gene: TRBJ2-3; v_gene: TRBV2; CDR3nt: TGTGCCAGCAAACGGACAGGCAGCACAGATACGCAGTATTTT; CDR3aa: CASKRTGSTDTQYF
d_gene: .; abundance: .; j_gene: TRBJ2-7; v_gene: TRBV28; CDR3nt: TGTGCCAGCAGTTTAACGTGGGGCGTCTCCTACGAGCAGTACTTC; CDR3aa: CASSLTWGVSYEQYF
d_gene: TRBD1; abundance: .; j_gene: TRBJ2-7; v_gene: TRBV11-1; CDR3nt: TGTGCCAGCAGCTTCCCCGGACAGGGTGGATCCTACGAGCAGTACTTC; CDR3aa: CASSFPGQGGSYEQYF